The rows below give T cell receptor beta chains drawn from one sample of a study of T cells in Graves' hyperthyroidism and ophthalmopathy. Using its own MiXCR run on the multiplex PCR reads, TCRdb lists one record per CDR3 protein. This table holds about 520,000 distinct CDR3 sequences, around 20% found once. Sequencing input: blood. The receptors derive from a man younger than 35 with Graves' hyperthyroidism. Both conserved end residues are part of each CDR3. Fields, in order: D gene, V gene, J gene, clone size, CDR3 protein, CDR3 DNA. A D gene is named only where the DNA matches it firmly. For some rows the clone size is stated as once, few or many, or as a class when expanded; others skip it.

D: -; V: TRBV12-3/TRBV12-4; J: TRBJ1-1; size: many; CDR3: CASSPPGANTEAFF; DNA: TGTGCCAGCAGTCCGCCGGGGGCGAACACTGAAGCTTTCTTT
D: TRBD1; V: TRBV5-1; J: TRBJ2-2; size: -; CDR3: CASSPGQINTGELFF; DNA: TGCGCCAGCAGCCCGGGACAGATAAACACCGGGGAGCTGTTTTTT
D: -; V: TRBV5-1; J: TRBJ1-6; size: few; CDR3: CASSLGLRVNSPLHF; DNA: TGCGCCAGCAGCCTCGGGTTAAGGGTTAATTCACCCCTCCACTTT
D: -; V: TRBV28; J: TRBJ1-1; size: -; CDR3: CASSPLTWTNTEAFF; DNA: TGTGCCAGCAGTCCTCTAACTTGGACGAACACTGAAGCTTTCTTT
D: TRBD2; V: TRBV6-1; J: TRBJ2-2; size: few; CDR3: CASTGEAGAGGELFF; DNA: TGTGCCAGCACTGGAGAGGCGGGAGCGGGCGGGGAGCTGTTTTTT
D: TRBD1; V: TRBV6-2/TRBV6-3; J: TRBJ1-5; size: few; CDR3: CASSYSGRGLTGSNQPQHF; DNA: TGTGCCAGCAGTTACTCAGGCAGGGGGCTGACAGGGAGCAATCAGCCCCAGCATTTT
D: TRBD1; V: TRBV5-1; J: TRBJ2-7; size: -; CDR3: CASNDRGGVYEQYF; DNA: TGCGCCAGCAACGACAGGGGAGGAGTGTACGAGCAGTACTTC
D: TRBD1; V: TRBV11-2; J: TRBJ2-5; size: many; CDR3: CASSTGGQARHTTQYF; DNA: TGTGCCAGCAGCACTGGAGGACAGGCCCGCCACACGACCCAGTACTTC
D: -; V: TRBV28; J: TRBJ2-5; size: many; CDR3: CASSLRAGVGETQYF; DNA: TGTGCCAGCAGTTTACGGGCAGGGGTTGGTGAGACCCAGTACTTC
D: TRBD1; V: TRBV2; J: TRBJ1-2; size: -; CDR3: CASSKTATGVYGYTF; DNA: TGTGCCAGCTCCAAAACGGCGACAGGGGTTTATGGCTACACCTTC
D: -; V: TRBV3-1; J: TRBJ2-7; size: many; CDR3: CASSQGSPYEQYF; DNA: TGTGCCAGCAGCCAAGGGTCCCCCTACGAGCAGTACTTC
D: -; V: TRBV6-5; J: TRBJ1-5; size: many; CDR3: CASSYLGSNQPQHF; DNA: TGTGCCAGCAGTTACTTGGGGTCCAATCAGCCCCAGCATTTT
D: -; V: TRBV19; J: TRBJ1-5; size: many; CDR3: CASKNSNQPQHF; DNA: TGTGCCAGTAAGAATAGCAATCAGCCCCAGCATTTT
D: -; V: TRBV29-1; J: TRBJ1-2; size: many; CDR3: CSVEAGGGPDVYGYTF; DNA: TGCAGCGTTGAAGCGGGCGGGGGGCCTGATGTCTATGGCTACACCTTC
D: TRBD1; V: TRBV14; J: TRBJ2-7; size: -; CDR3: CASSQEQGNYYEQYF; DNA: TGTGCCAGCAGCCAAGAACAGGGGAATTACTACGAGCAGTACTTC
D: -; V: TRBV27; J: TRBJ1-5; size: few; CDR3: CASSFHRDQPQHF; DNA: TGTGCCAGCAGTTTCCACAGGGATCAGCCCCAGCATTTT
D: -; V: TRBV6-2/TRBV6-3; J: TRBJ1-6; size: many; CDR3: CASSSPSVTNSPLHF; DNA: TGTGCCAGCAGTTCCCCGAGTGTTACGAATTCACCCCTCCACTTT
D: TRBD1; V: TRBV12-3/TRBV12-4; J: TRBJ1-5; size: many; CDR3: CASSLGRGTGGLNQPQHF; DNA: TGTGCCAGCAGTTTAGGCCGCGGGACAGGGGGCCTCAATCAGCCCCAGCATTTT
D: TRBD1; V: TRBV29-1; J: TRBJ2-6; size: few; CDR3: CSVDTGTGPSGANVLTF; DNA: TGCAGCGTTGATACCGGGACAGGCCCCTCTGGGGCCAACGTCCTGACTTTC
D: TRBD1; V: TRBV6-1; J: TRBJ2-7; size: many; CDR3: CASRETGAQEQYF; DNA: TGTGCCAGCAGGGAGACAGGGGCGCAAGAGCAGTACTTC
D: -; V: TRBV3-1; J: TRBJ2-7; size: many; CDR3: CASSPREVYYEQYF; DNA: TGTGCCAGCAGCCCAAGGGAAGTTTACTACGAGCAGTACTTC
D: TRBD1; V: TRBV15; J: TRBJ1-5; size: many; CDR3: CATSRPGTGNQPQHF; DNA: TGTGCCACCAGCAGACCCGGGACAGGAAATCAGCCCCAGCATTTT
D: TRBD1; V: TRBV12-3/TRBV12-4; J: TRBJ2-2; size: -; CDR3: CASTPPRGTGITGELFF; DNA: TGTGCCAGCACCCCCCCGCGGGGGACAGGGATAACCGGGGAGCTGTTTTTT
D: -; V: TRBV12-3/TRBV12-4; J: TRBJ1-2; size: many; CDR3: CASRTIGGGYGYTF; DNA: TGTGCCAGCAGAACTATCGGGGGTGGCTATGGCTACACCTTC
D: -; V: TRBV19; J: TRBJ1-2; size: many; CDR3: CASSPPGGGDGYTF; DNA: TGTGCCAGTAGCCCGCCCGGGGGGGGAGATGGCTACACCTTC
D: TRBD1; V: TRBV6-1; J: TRBJ1-2; size: -; CDR3: CACREAGGIYGYTF; DNA: TGTGCCTGCCGGGAGGCAGGGGGCATCTATGGCTACACCTTC
D: -; V: TRBV6-5; J: TRBJ2-7; size: many; CDR3: CASSSGPDYEQYF; DNA: TGTGCCAGCAGTTCCGGACCGGACTACGAGCAGTACTTC
D: TRBD1; V: TRBV11-2; J: TRBJ1-2; size: many; CDR3: CASSEGQDYGYTF; DNA: TGTGCCAGCAGCGAGGGACAGGATTATGGCTACACCTTC
D: -; V: TRBV2; J: TRBJ2-5; size: many; CDR3: CASSVSPGQETQYF; DNA: TGTGCCAGCAGCGTATCGCCAGGGCAGGAGACCCAGTACTTC
D: TRBD1; V: TRBV28; J: TRBJ1-2; size: many; CDR3: CASSLGTGRNGYTF; DNA: TGTGCCAGCAGTCTAGGGACAGGGCGTAACGGCTACACCTTC
D: -; V: TRBV30; J: TRBJ1-5; size: many; CDR3: CASGVGSLGQPQHF; DNA: TGTGCCTCGGGGGTCGGTTCTCTCGGGCAGCCCCAGCATTTT
D: -; V: TRBV28; J: TRBJ1-1; size: many; CDR3: CASSQIMENTEAFF; DNA: TGTGCCAGCAGTCAGATAATGGAGAACACTGAAGCTTTCTTT
D: -; V: TRBV11-3; J: TRBJ2-5; size: many; CDR3: CASSVSSAQETQYF; DNA: TGTGCCAGCAGCGTTTCTAGCGCGCAAGAGACCCAGTACTTC
D: -; V: TRBV12-3/TRBV12-4; J: TRBJ1-3; size: -; CDR3: CASSPGPYGNTIYF; DNA: TGTGCCAGCAGCCCCGGACCCTATGGAAACACCATATATTTT
D: -; V: TRBV24-1; J: TRBJ2-5; size: many; CDR3: CATTLTAHSQETQYF; DNA: TGTGCCACCACCCTTACAGCTCACAGCCAAGAGACCCAGTACTTC
D: -; V: TRBV28; J: TRBJ1-1; size: many; CDR3: CASSFSRADGDTEAFF; DNA: TGTGCCAGCAGTTTCAGTCGGGCGGACGGGGACACTGAAGCTTTCTTT
D: -; V: TRBV10-2; J: TRBJ1-5; size: many; CDR3: CASSGSREGPESNQPQHF; DNA: TGCGCCAGCAGTGGAAGTAGGGAGGGGCCGGAAAGCAATCAGCCCCAGCATTTT
D: -; V: TRBV5-1; J: TRBJ1-2; size: many; CDR3: CASSLALTDLYGYTF; DNA: TGCGCCAGCAGCTTGGCCCTGACAGACCTCTATGGCTACACCTTC
D: -; V: TRBV19; J: TRBJ1-3; size: many; CDR3: CASSRPSPGSGNTIYF; DNA: TGTGCCAGTAGTAGGCCCTCACCCGGCTCTGGAAACACCATATATTTT